This TCR beta chain was identified during a study of blood T cell repertoires in COVID-19. At the level of the study: Researchers got acute and convalescent COVID-19 samples from the United States, Italy and Spain. Sample material is recorded as cDNA or gDNA derived from T cells, B-cell-depleted T cells, or PBMCs.

In the study's own analysis: Nucleated cell number was recorded as an estimate derived from reference gene primer amplification. The repertoire was sequenced with immunoSEQ multiplex PCR; TCRdb's copy has only in-frame clones and lacks some. D and trimming come from the DNA, and the V and J calls and clone size come from that table. The sample yields fewer than 65,000 clones, around 80% seen once. Specimen: peripheral blood. The receptor was derived from a man in his 70s with acute or convalescent COVID-19.

In DNA, the CDR3 is TGCAGCGTCAGGGGCCAGGGGGACTACGAGCAGTACTTC. This gives the protein CSVRGQGDYEQYF. The chain links TRBV29-1 to TRBJ2-7; 7 nucleotides agree with TRBD1. After removal of 6 bases from V and 3 bases from J, the junction contained 8 bases not matched to a gene. This CDR3 has 13 residues. Germline-derived CDR1 and CDR2 are SQVTM and ANQGSEA.